One sample yielded the 27 T cell receptor beta chains listed below, sequenced in a study of blood T cell repertoires in COVID-19. Assay: immunoSEQ multiplex PCR; the TCRdb copy retains only in-frame clones and omits some. Of under 150,000 clones in the sample, about 82% were seen once. The sample was PBMCs or T cells enriched from blood (not recorded which). The receptors come from a woman in her 40s who had recovered from COVID-19.

V is TRBV7-9 and J is TRBJ1-1, with a weak D call TRBD1 (5 bases). V lost 1 base and J 1 base, leaving 7 bases between the germline ends. The V gene's germline CDR1 is SEHNR and CDR2 FQNEAQ (reference sequence). The CDR3 is made up of 14 amino acids. The CDR3 DNA reads TGTGCCAGCAGCTTAGTCGACAGGAACACTGAAGCTTTCTTT. This gives the protein CASSLVDRNTEAFF.

This chain uses TRBV3-1 (or the pseudogene TRBV3-2) with TRBJ2-3; TRBD2 aligns across 9 bases. With V trimmed by 4 bases and J by 2 bases, 13 bases remained unmatched. Per germline, CDR1 LGHDT and CDR2 YNNKEL (reference sequence). The length of the CDR3 is 18 residues. CDR3 DNA sequence: TGTGCCAGCAGCCGATCGACTCGGGCGGGAGGGTCCACAGATACGCAGTATTTT. This gives the protein CASSRSTRAGGSTDTQYF.

The V and J genes are TRBV19 and TRBJ1-6, with 9 bases lining up with TRBD1. With 7 bases clipped from V and 4 bases from J, the junction kept 5 bases outside the gene matches. Per germline, CDR1 LNHDA and CDR2 SQIVND (reference sequence). The CDR3 length is 15 residues. Here the CDR3 reads CASTVDRGYNSPLHF. DNA for the CDR3: TGTGCCAGTACCGTCGACAGGGGGTATAATTCACCCCTCCACTTT.

The chain links TRBV7-6 to TRBJ1-5; D is unresolved. V shed 5 bases and J shed 2 bases, with 16 bases lying between them. The germline CDR1 and CDR2 sequences are SGHVS and FNYEAQ. The CDR3 totals 16 residues. The CDR3: CASSLNSPRGNQPQHF. CDR3 DNA: TGTGCCAGCAGCCTAAACTCACCCCGGGGCAATCAGCCCCAGCATTTT.

This rearrangement joins TRBV5-8 to TRBJ2-7; maybe TRBD2 (5 bases). V lost 0 bases, J lost 3 bases, and 16 bases lay in between. The CDR3 loop spans 16 amino acids. Germline values: CDR1 SGHTS, CDR2 YDEGEE. The DNA for the CDR3 is TGTGCCAGCAGCTTGGGTTACTCGGGAAACGTCTACGAGCAGTACTTC. This sequence encodes CASSLGYSGNVYEQYF.

The V and J genes are TRBV5-4 and TRBJ2-1, with 12 bases aligning to TRBD2. The germline V gene has CDR1 SGHNT and CDR2 YYREEE (reference sequence). The CDR3 is 19 residues long. J gave up 0 bases and V 4 bases, and 11 bases lay outside the gene matches. The CDR3 is CASSPPGLAGPSSYNEQFF. The CDR3 DNA sequence: TGTGCCAGCAGCCCGCCGGGACTAGCGGGCCCGAGCTCCTACAATGAGCAGTTCTTC.

The chain employs TRBV10-3 and TRBJ2-1; perhaps TRBD2 as D (6 bases). Per germline, CDR1 ENHRY and CDR2 SYGVKD. Trimming removed 4 bases at V and 4 bases at J, with 8 bases between. This CDR3 has 13 residues. The CDR3 region is CAISARGYNEQFF. The DNA of the CDR3 is TGTGCCATCAGTGCACGGGGGTACAATGAGCAGTTCTTC.

This clone was detected once. The chain carries TRBV27 and TRBJ2-3; 9 positions agree with TRBD2. V lost 2 bases and J lost 5; bases outside the gene matches: 14. The CDR3 runs to 18 residues. Germline V CDR1 and CDR2: MNHEY, SMNVEV (reference sequence). As DNA, the CDR3 is TGTGCCAGCAGTTTAGCTAGCCCTTTAGCGGGAGTTTTAGATACGCAGTATTTT. Translated, it gives CASSLASPLAGVLDTQYF.

V is TRBV5-4 and J is TRBJ2-3; tentative D call: TRBD2 (6 bases). Germline V gene lookup returns CDR1 SGHNT and CDR2 YYREEE (reference sequence). V dropped 0 bases and J dropped 0 bases, with 11 bases sitting between them. The CDR3 contains 16 residues. As DNA, the CDR3 is TGTGCCAGCAGCTTGGTAGCTAGCGATAGCACAGATACGCAGTATTTT. Its translation is CASSLVASDSTDTQYF. Full variable domain (missing parts from reference TRBV5-4 and TRBJ2-3): ETGVTQSPTHLIKTRGQQVTLRCSSQSGHNTVSWYQQALGQGPQFIFQYYREEENGRGNFPPRFSGLQFPNYSSELNVNALELDDSALYLCASSLVASDSTDTQYFGPGTRLTVL.

The chain links TRBV12-3 or TRBV12-4 to TRBJ1-1; possible D gene TRBD1, 5 bases. The CDR3 loop spans 13 amino acids. V was shortened by 5 bases and J by 1 base, with 8 bases between the two germline ends. CDR3 amino acids: CASSTTENTEAFF. The CDR3 region has the DNA TGTGCCAGCAGTACGACAGAGAACACTGAAGCTTTCTTT.

This chain uses TRBV6-5 with TRBJ2-7; 7 bases agree with TRBD2. From germline, CDR1 is MNHEY and CDR2 SVGAGI. The CDR3 covers 13 residues. Losses at the gene ends were 5 bases for V and 1 base for J; bases not matched to a gene: 2. CDR3 residues: CASSRGDSYEQYF. For the CDR3, the DNA is TGTGCCAGCAGTCGGGGGGATTCCTACGAGCAGTACTTC.

This chain joins TRBV2 and TRBJ1-5, with 7 bases fitting TRBD1. Trimming took 7 bases from V and 9 from J; bases not matched to a gene: 15. This CDR3 contains 15 residues. The germline gives CDR1 SNHLY, CDR2 FYNNEI. The CDR3 reads CASKKGQDPFWPQHF. Written as DNA, the CDR3 is TGTGCCAGCAAAAAAGGACAGGATCCCTTTTGGCCCCAGCATTTT.

The chain combines TRBV19 with TRBJ2-7, with TRBD1 as a possible D gene (6 bases). The ends were cut back, 6 bases at V and 2 bases at J, with 11 bases in the middle. Germline-derived CDR1 and CDR2 are LNHDA and SQIVND (reference sequence). This CDR3 spans 13 amino acids. The CDR3 spells CASSRRGAYEQYF. As DNA, the CDR3 is TGTGCCAGTAGCCGCAGGGGAGCCTACGAGCAGTACTTC.

The rearrangement uses TRBV15 and TRBJ1-3; no clear D. The CDR3 extends over 15 amino acids. V was pared by 1 base and J by 2 bases, with 9 bases between. Germline values: CDR1 LNHNV, CDR2 YYDKDF (reference sequence). The CDR3 sequence: CATSRGRAAGNTIYF. CDR3 DNA sequence: TGTGCCACCAGCAGAGGGAGGGCCGCTGGAAACACCATATATTTT. The full variable domain, with the rest looked up from reference TRBV15 and TRBJ1-3, is DAMVIQNPRYQVTQFGKPVTLSCSQTLNHNVMYWYQQKSSQAPKLLFHYYDKDFNNEADTPDNFQSRRPNTSFCFLDIRSPGLGDTAMYLCATSRGRAAGNTIYFGEGSWLTVV.

The chain has TRBV9 and TRBJ2-3, with 9 bases identical to TRBD2. The CDR3 has 15 amino acids. Trimming at V came to 2 bases and at J to 5 bases, leaving 6 bases not matched to a gene. Germline CDR1 and CDR2: SGDLS and YYNGEE. Written as DNA, the CDR3 is TGTGCCAGCAGCGTTGGCGGGAGGGCCGTAGATACGCAGTATTTT. This encodes CASSVGGRAVDTQYF. Full variable domain (outside the CDR3, taken from reference TRBV9 and TRBJ2-3): DSGVTQTPKHLITATGQRVTLRCSPRSGDLSVYWYQQSLDQGLQFLIQYYNGEERAKGNILERFSAQQFPDLHSELNLSSLELGDSALYFCASSVGGRAVDTQYFGPGTRLTVL.

This sequence joins TRBV5-1 and TRBJ2-5, with D perhaps TRBD1 (5 bases). Trimming shortened V by 2 bases and J by 2 bases, and 13 bases separated the two germline ends. This CDR3 is 15 amino acids long. In germline, CDR1 is SGHRS, CDR2 YFSETQ. Here the CDR3 DNA reads TGCGCCAGCAGCTTCAGCAGGGCGACACAAGAGACCCAGTACTTC. Translating it yields CASSFSRATQETQYF.

CDR3 in DNA: TGTGCCAGCAGCTTAGCCGGGACACGGGATGAAGCTTTCTTT. It specifies CASSLAGTRDEAFF. The rearrangement links TRBV7-9 to TRBJ1-1, with a tentative D call TRBD1 (6 bases). Trimming removed 0 bases at V and 7 bases at J, with 12 bases between. This CDR3 comprises 14 residues. Germline CDR1 SEHNR, CDR2 FQNEAQ (reference sequence).

J is TRBJ2-3 and V is TRBV5-1; TRBD2 matches at 11 bases. Germline V lookup: CDR1 SGHRS, CDR2 YFSETQ. The length of the CDR3 is 16 residues. The trim removed 3 bases at V and 1 base at J, leaving 4 bases unmatched. Here the CDR3 DNA reads TGCGCCAGCAGCTCCTTTAGCGGGGGGGGCACAGATACGCAGTATTTT. Encoded protein: CASSSFSGGGTDTQYF.

The chain is built from TRBV6-9 and TRBJ2-5, with 13 positions matching TRBD2. Germline loops: CDR1 MNHGY, CDR2 SVAAGI. The CDR3 loop spans 21 amino acids. Trimming at V came to 2 bases and at J to 0 bases, leaving 15 bases not matched to a gene. Written as DNA, the CDR3 is TGTGCCAGCAGTTATCTGGGACTAGCGGGACCGTGGGGGGAGTACCAAGAGACCCAGTACTTC. Translated: CASSYLGLAGPWGEYQETQYF.

This chain connects TRBV5-8 to TRBJ1-3; D may be TRBD1 (6 bases). Between the trimmed V and J ends, which lost 2 bases and 4 bases, there was a span of 7 bases. The CDR3 consists of 13 residues. The V gene's germline CDR1 is SGHTS and CDR2 YDEGEE. CDR3 DNA sequence: TGTGCCAGCAGCTTAAGGGGGGGAAACACCATATATTTT. It codes for CASSLRGGNTIYF.

This chain joins TRBV7-6 and TRBJ2-5; 9 bases are shared with TRBD2. This CDR3 is 15 amino acids long. J was trimmed by 3 bases and V by 1 base; bases with no gene match: 3. Looked up from germline, CDR1 is SGHVS and CDR2 is FNYEAQ. The CDR3 reads CASSLGSSGKETQYF. In DNA, the CDR3 is TGTGCCAGCAGCTTAGGGTCTAGCGGGAAAGAGACCCAGTACTTC.

This clone was counted between two and nine times. The CDR3 DNA is TGTGCCAGCAGTCAGGACAGGGTGAATGAAAAACTGTTTTTT. The encoded protein is CASSQDRVNEKLFF. The V and J genes are TRBV27 and TRBJ1-4; TRBD1 matches at 8 bases. The germline gives CDR1 MNHEY, CDR2 SMNVEV (reference sequence). The CDR3 length is 14 residues. Losses at the gene ends were 5 bases for V and 5 bases for J; bases not matched to a gene: 4.

The J gene is TRBJ2-2, the V gene TRBV5-4; TRBD1 aligns across 10 bases. The length of the CDR3 is 16 residues. The trim removed 3 bases at V and 6 bases at J, leaving 8 bases unmatched. CDR1 SGHNT and CDR2 YYREEE come from the germline V gene (reference sequence). CDR3 DNA: TGTGCCAGCAGCTCTCCTAAGACAGGGGGCCCCGGGGAGCTGTTTTTT. This translates into CASSSPKTGGPGELFF.

The V gene is TRBV6-4, the J gene TRBJ1-2; tentatively, D is TRBD1 (5 bases). From germline, CDR1 is MRHNA and CDR2 SNTAGT. V lost 3 bases and J lost 7, with 12 bases in between. This CDR3 is built from 13 residues. DNA for the CDR3: TGTGCCAGCAGTGAAGGTCAGGGCTTTGGCTACACCTTC. Translating gives CASSEGQGFGYTF.

The J gene is TRBJ2-1, the V gene TRBV27, with a tentative D call TRBD2 (5 bases). The CDR3 consists of 18 residues. Deletions cut 6 bases from V and 5 bases from J, with 26 bases between. Germline values: CDR1 MNHEY, CDR2 SMNVEV (reference sequence). CDR3: CASSLEGVTAQRNNEQFF. The DNA for the CDR3 is TGTGCCAGCAGCCTCGAGGGAGTTACAGCCCAAAGAAACAATGAGCAGTTCTTC.

The chain has TRBV30 and TRBJ2-7; possible D gene TRBD2, 6 bases. The V gene's germline CDR1 is GTSNPN and CDR2 SVGIG (reference sequence). Trimming shortened V by 0 bases and J by 7 bases, and 13 bases separated the two germline ends. This CDR3 is 13 amino acids long. The DNA for the CDR3 is TGTGCCTGGAGTGTATCGGGGGAGCGGGAGCAGTACTTC. It yields the protein CAWSVSGEREQYF. Full variable domain (rest looked up from reference TRBV30 and TRBJ2-7): SQTIHQWPATLVQPVGSPLSLECTVEGTSNPNLYWYRQAAGRGLQLLFYSVGIGQISSEVPQNLSASRPQDRQFILSSKKLLLSDSGFYLCAWSVSGEREQYFGPGTRLTVT.

V usage is TRBV11-2 and J usage is TRBJ2-5; 8 positions agree with TRBD1. The J segment lost 4 bases and the V segment lost 5 bases, leaving 6 bases of the junction unmatched. The germline CDR1 and CDR2 sequences are SGHAT and FQNNGV. The CDR3 totals 14 residues. The chain's CDR3 is CASSQGQGVETQYF. DNA for the CDR3: TGTGCCAGCAGCCAAGGACAGGGCGTAGAGACCCAGTACTTC.